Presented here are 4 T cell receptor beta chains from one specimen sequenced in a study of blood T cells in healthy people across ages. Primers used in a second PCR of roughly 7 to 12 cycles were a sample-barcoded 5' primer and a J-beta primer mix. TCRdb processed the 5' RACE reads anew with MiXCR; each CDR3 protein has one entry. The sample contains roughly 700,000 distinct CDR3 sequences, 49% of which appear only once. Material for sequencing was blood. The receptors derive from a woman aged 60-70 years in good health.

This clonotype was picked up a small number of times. The DNA of the CDR3 is TGCAGTGCTCCCACCACCTTAGCGGGAGGCCCAGATACGCAGTATTTT. Translated, it gives CSAPTTLAGGPDTQYF. This chain connects TRBV20-1 to TRBJ2-3; the match to TRBD2 covers 10 bases. CDR3 length: 16 residues. Per germline, CDR1 DFQATT and CDR2 SNEGSKA (reference sequence). With 5 bases clipped from V and 4 bases from J, the junction kept 12 bases outside the gene matches.

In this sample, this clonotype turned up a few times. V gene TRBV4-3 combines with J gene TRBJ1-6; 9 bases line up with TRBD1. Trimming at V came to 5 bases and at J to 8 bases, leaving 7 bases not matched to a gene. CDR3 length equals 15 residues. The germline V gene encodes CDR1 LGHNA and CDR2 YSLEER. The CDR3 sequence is CASSSTGQGYSPLHF. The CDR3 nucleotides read TGCGCCAGCAGCTCCACGGGACAGGGATATTCACCCCTCCACTTT.

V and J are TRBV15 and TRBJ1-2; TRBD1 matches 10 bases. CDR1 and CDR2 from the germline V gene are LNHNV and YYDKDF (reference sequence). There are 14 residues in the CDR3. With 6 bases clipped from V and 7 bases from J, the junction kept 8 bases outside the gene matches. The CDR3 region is CATRVGQGLSGYTF. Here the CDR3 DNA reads TGTGCCACCAGAGTGGGACAGGGGTTGAGTGGCTACACCTTC.

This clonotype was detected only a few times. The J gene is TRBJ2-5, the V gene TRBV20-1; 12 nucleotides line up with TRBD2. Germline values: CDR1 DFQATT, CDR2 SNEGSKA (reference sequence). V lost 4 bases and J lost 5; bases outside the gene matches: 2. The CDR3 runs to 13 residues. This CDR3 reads CSATSGRGETQYF. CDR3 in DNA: TGCAGTGCTACTAGCGGGAGGGGGGAGACCCAGTACTTC.